These 7 T cell receptor beta chains were sequenced from one sample in a study of blood T cell repertoires in COVID-19. The protocol was immunoSEQ multiplex PCR, while the TCRdb copy is restricted to in-frame clones and leaves out a portion. The repertoire includes 250,000 to 350,000 clones, around 91% of them detected once, and around 12% sits in the top ten. The source material was peripheral blood. The source is a woman aged 60-75 years with acute or convalescent COVID-19.

The genes are TRBV7-8 and TRBJ1-5; D not certain. Germline loops: CDR1 SGHVS, CDR2 FQNEAQ. Trimming shortened V by 5 bases and J by 2 bases, and 16 bases separated the two germline ends. The CDR3 has 16 amino acids. CDR3 loop: CASSPGRVRGNQPQHF. In DNA form, the CDR3 reads TGTGCCAGCAGCCCCGGCCGGGTAAGAGGCAATCAGCCCCAGCATTTT.

The V call is TRBV5-1, the J call TRBJ2-5; 9 bases align to TRBD1. J gave up 5 bases and V 5 bases, and 10 bases lay outside the gene matches. The CDR3 extends over 15 amino acids. From germline, CDR1 is SGHRS and CDR2 YFSETQ. CDR3 sequence reads: CASSPLTGGYETQYF. The CDR3 DNA is TGCGCCAGCAGTCCCCTGACAGGGGGGTATGAGACCCAGTACTTC.

The count of this clone is one. The chain employs TRBV10-2 and TRBJ1-4; possibly TRBD1 for D (6 bases). The CDR3 loop spans 14 amino acids. Germline values: CDR1 WSHSY, CDR2 SAAADI. The V end lost 3 bases, the J end lost 7 bases, and 12 bases lay between the germline ends. In DNA form, the CDR3 reads TGCGCCAGCAGTGATACAGGGTTACGTGAAAAACTGTTTTTT. It codes for CASSDTGLREKLFF.

The rearrangement uses TRBV9 and TRBJ1-6; 9 nucleotides match TRBD1. This CDR3 spans 15 amino acids. Germline V gene sequence: CDR1 SGDLS, CDR2 YYNGEE. The trim removed 0 bases at V and 9 bases at J, leaving 4 bases unmatched. The CDR3 reads CASSVGDRGASPLHF. The DNA of the CDR3 is TGTGCCAGCAGCGTAGGAGACAGGGGGGCTTCACCCCTCCACTTT.

The rearrangement joins TRBV19 to TRBJ1-5; 7 bases fit TRBD1. Germline CDR1 and CDR2: LNHDA and SQIVND (reference sequence). The CDR3 has 18 amino acids. The junction had 19 bases not matched to a gene; V was cut back by 6 bases and J by 5 bases. The CDR3 here is CASSYGGAADRAHQPQHF. CDR3 DNA: TGTGCCAGTAGCTATGGGGGTGCCGCAGACAGGGCACATCAGCCCCAGCATTTT.

The rearrangement joins TRBV7-9 to TRBJ2-7, with 7 bases that match TRBD2. The CDR3 has 13 amino acids. In germline, CDR1 is SEHNR, CDR2 FQNEAQ (reference sequence). With V trimmed by 1 base and J by 8 bases, 5 bases remained unmatched. The DNA for the CDR3 is TGTGCCAGCAGCTTAGGGGACTACCCTCAGCAGTACTTC. Its protein product is CASSLGDYPQQYF.

The V call is TRBV4-1, the J call TRBJ2-5; the D gene is possibly TRBD2 (5 bases). Germline V lookup: CDR1 MGHRA, CDR2 YSYEKL. The germline V and J ends were trimmed by 4 bases and 2 bases, with 11 bases remaining between them. This CDR3 spans 14 amino acids. CDR3 DNA: TGCGCCAGCAGCCGAAGGGAGACGCAAGAGACCCAGTACTTC. Its translation is CASSRRETQETQYF.